Following are 2 T cell receptor beta chains from one sample sequenced in a study of blood T cell repertoires in COVID-19. This table comes from immunoSEQ multiplex PCR, and its TCRdb copy is limited to in-frame clones, with some not included. This table holds around 250,000 clones, 84% found once. Sequenced sample: peripheral blood. Source of these receptors: a man aged 50 to 59 with active or convalescent COVID-19.

This rearrangement joins TRBV11-3 to TRBJ2-7; D might be TRBD1 (6 bases). In germline, CDR1 is SGHNT, CDR2 YENEEA. CDR3 size: 15 residues. The V and J ends lost 3 bases and 0 bases respectively, with 12 bases between them. The CDR3 here is CASSFGQQSSYEQYF. CDR3 nucleotides: TGTGCCAGCAGCTTCGGACAGCAGAGCTCCTACGAGCAGTACTTC.

This clone was observed a few times. V and J are TRBV3-1 (or the pseudogene TRBV3-2) and TRBJ1-1, with TRBD1 identical over 7 bases. Trimming took 4 bases from V and 5 from J; bases not matched to a gene: 10. In germline, CDR1 is LGHDT, CDR2 YNNKEL (reference sequence). The CDR3 contains 15 residues. CDR3 protein: CASSPQNRGRTEAFF. CDR3 DNA: TGTGCCAGCAGCCCACAAAACAGGGGAAGGACTGAAGCTTTCTTT.